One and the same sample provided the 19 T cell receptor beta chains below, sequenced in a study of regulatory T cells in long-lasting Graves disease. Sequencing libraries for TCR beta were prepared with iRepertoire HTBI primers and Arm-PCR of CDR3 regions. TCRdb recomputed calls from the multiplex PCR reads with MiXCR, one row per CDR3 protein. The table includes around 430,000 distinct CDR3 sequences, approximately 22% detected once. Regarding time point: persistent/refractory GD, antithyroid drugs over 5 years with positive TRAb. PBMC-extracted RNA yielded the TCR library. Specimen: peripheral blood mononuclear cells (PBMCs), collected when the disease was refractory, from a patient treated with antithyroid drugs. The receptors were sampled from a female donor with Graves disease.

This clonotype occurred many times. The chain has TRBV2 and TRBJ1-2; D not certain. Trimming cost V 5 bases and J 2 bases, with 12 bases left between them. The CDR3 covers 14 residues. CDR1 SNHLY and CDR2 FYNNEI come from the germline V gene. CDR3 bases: TGTGCCAGCAGTCGCAATTCACCCAACTATGGCTACACCTTC. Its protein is CASSRNSPNYGYTF.

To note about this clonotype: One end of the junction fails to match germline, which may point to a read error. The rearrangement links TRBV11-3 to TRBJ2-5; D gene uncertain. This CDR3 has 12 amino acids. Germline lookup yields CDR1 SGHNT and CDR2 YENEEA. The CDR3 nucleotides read TGTGCCAGCAGCTTAGATCAGGAGACCCGGTACTTC. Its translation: CASSLDQETRYF. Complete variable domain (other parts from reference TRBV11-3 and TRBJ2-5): EAGVVQSPRYKIIEKKQPVAFWCNPISGHNTLYWYLQNLGQGPELLIRYENEEAVDDSQLPKDRFSAERLKGVDSTLKIQPAELGDSAVYLCASSLDQETRYFGPGTRLLVL.

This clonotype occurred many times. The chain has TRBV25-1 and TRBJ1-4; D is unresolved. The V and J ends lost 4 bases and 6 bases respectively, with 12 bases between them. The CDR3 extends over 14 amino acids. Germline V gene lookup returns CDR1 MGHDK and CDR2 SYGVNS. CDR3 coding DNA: TGTGCCAGCAGTGGGTGGAGGGCCGATGAAAAACTGTTTTTT. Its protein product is CASSGWRADEKLFF. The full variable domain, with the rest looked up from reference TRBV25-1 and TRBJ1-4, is EADIYQTPRYLVIGTGKKITLECSQTMGHDKMYWYQQDPGMELHLIHYSYGVNSTEKGDLSSESTVSRIRTEHFPLTLESARPSHTSQYLCASSGWRADEKLFFGSGTQLSVL.

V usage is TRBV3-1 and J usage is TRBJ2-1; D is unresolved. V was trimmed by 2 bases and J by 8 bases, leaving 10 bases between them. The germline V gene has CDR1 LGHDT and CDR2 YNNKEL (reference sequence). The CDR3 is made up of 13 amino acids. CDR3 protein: CASSQLFRDEQFF. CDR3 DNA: TGTGCCAGCAGCCAACTTTTCCGGGATGAGCAGTTCTTC.

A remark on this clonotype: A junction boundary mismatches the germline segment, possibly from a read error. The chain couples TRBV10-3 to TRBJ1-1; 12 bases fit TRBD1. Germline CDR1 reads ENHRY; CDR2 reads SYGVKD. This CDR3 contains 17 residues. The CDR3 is CAISESGQGASETEAFF. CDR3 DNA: TGTGCCATCAGCGAGTCGGGACAGGGGGCGTCTGAAACTGAAGCTTTCTTT.

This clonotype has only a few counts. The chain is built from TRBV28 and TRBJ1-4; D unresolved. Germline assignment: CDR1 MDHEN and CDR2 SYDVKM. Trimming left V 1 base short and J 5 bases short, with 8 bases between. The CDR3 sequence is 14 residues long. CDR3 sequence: CASSLLVANEKLFF. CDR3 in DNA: TGTGCCAGCAGTTTATTGGTCGCGAATGAAAAACTGTTTTTT. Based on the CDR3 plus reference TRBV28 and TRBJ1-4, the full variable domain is DVKVTQSSRYLVKRTGEKVFLECVQDMDHENMFWYRQDPGLGLRLIYFSYDVKMKEKGDIPEGYSVSREKKERFSLILESASTNQTSMYLCASSLLVANEKLFFGSGTQLSVL.

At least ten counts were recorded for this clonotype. The CDR3 DNA reads TGCAGCGTTGGGAGTCGAACGGGGGGCTATGGCTACACCTTC. Its protein is CSVGSRTGGYGYTF. The rearrangement links TRBV29-1 to TRBJ1-2, with D maybe TRBD1 (5 bases). Between the trimmed V and J ends, which lost 4 bases and 4 bases, there was a span of 16 bases. Germline values: CDR1 SQVTM, CDR2 ANQGSEA. CDR3 length equals 14 residues. The whole variable domain, filled in from reference TRBV29-1 and TRBJ1-2, reads SAVISQKPSRDICQRGTSLTIQCQVDSQVTMMFWYRQQPGQSLTLIATANQGSEATYESGFVIDKFPISRPNLTFSTLTVSNMSPEDSSIYLCSVGSRTGGYGYTFGSGTRLTVV.

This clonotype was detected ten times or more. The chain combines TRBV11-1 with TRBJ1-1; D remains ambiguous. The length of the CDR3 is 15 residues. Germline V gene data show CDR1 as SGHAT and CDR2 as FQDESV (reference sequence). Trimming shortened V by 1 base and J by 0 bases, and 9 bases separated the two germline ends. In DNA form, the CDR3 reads TGTGCCAGCAGCTTAGAGCGCGACATGAACACTGAAGCTTTCTTT. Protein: CASSLERDMNTEAFF.

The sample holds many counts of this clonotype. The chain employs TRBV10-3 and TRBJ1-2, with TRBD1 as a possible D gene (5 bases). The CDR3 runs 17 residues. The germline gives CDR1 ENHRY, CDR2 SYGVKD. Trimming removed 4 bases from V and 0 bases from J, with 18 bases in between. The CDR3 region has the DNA TGTGCCATCAGTGGAGTAGGGACCGATGCATCTAACTATGGCTACACCTTC. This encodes CAISGVGTDASNYGYTF.

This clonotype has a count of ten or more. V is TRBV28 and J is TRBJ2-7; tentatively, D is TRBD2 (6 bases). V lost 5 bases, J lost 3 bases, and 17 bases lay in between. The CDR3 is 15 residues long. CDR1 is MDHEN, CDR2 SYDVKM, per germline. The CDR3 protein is CASSPHSGPRYEQYF. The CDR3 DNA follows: TGTGCCAGCAGTCCACATAGCGGACCCCGCTACGAGCAGTACTTC.

The CDR3: CSARLWAGETQYF. In nucleotides, the CDR3 is TGCAGTGCTAGATTGTGGGCCGGAGAGACCCAGTACTTC. The V call is TRBV20-1, the J call TRBJ2-5, with no clear D. CDR3 length: 13 amino acids. V was clipped by 2 bases and J by 4 bases, with 11 bases between them. Germline lookup yields CDR1 DFQATT and CDR2 SNEGSKA (reference sequence).

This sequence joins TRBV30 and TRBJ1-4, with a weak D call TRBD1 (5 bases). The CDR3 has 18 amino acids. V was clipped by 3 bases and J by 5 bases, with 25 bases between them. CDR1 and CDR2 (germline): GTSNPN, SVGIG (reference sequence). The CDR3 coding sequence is TGTGCCTGGAGAAGCCCAGGGTCCCTTTCTATTTACAATGAAAAACTGTTTTTT. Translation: CAWRSPGSLSIYNEKLFF.

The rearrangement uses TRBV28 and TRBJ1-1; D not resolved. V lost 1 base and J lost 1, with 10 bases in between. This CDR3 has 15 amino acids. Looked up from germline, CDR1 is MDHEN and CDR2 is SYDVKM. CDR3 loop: CASSLLANSNTEAFF. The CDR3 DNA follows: TGTGCCAGCAGTTTATTGGCGAATTCGAACACTGAAGCTTTCTTT.

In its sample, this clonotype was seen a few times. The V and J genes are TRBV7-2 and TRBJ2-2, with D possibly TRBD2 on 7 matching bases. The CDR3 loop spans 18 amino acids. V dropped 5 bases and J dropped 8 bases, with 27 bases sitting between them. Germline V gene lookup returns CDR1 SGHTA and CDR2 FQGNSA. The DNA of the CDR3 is TGTGCCAGCAGCCCTAGGGGGGGAGTGGGCACAACAGCTGGGGAGCTGTTTTTT. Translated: CASSPRGGVGTTAGELFF. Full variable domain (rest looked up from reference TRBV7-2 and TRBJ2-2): GAGVSQSPSNKVTEKGKDVELRCDPISGHTALYWYRQSLGQGLEFLIYFQGNSAPDKSGLPSDRFSAERTGGSVSTLTIQRTQQEDSAVYLCASSPRGGVGTTAGELFFGEGSRLTVL.

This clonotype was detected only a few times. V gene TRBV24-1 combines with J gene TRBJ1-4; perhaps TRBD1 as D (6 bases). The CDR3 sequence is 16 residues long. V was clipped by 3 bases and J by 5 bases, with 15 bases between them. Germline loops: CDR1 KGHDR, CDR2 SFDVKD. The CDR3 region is CATSDPRGQNNEKLFF. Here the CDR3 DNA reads TGTGCCACCAGTGATCCCCGCGGACAGAACAATGAAAAACTGTTTTTT.

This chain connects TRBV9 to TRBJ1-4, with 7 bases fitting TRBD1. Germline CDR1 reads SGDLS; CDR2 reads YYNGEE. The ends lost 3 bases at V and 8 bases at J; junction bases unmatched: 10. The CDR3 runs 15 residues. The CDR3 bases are TGTGCCAGCAGCGCGGGACAGCACAATAACGAAAAACTGTTTTTT. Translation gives CASSAGQHNNEKLFF.

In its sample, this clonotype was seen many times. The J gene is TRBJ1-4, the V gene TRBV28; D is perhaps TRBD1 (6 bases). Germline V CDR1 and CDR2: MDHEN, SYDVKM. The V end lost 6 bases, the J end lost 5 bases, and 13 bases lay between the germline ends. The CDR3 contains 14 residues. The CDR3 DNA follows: TGTGCCAGCAGGCCACAGGGAACCAATGAAAAACTGTTTTTT. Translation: CASRPQGTNEKLFF.

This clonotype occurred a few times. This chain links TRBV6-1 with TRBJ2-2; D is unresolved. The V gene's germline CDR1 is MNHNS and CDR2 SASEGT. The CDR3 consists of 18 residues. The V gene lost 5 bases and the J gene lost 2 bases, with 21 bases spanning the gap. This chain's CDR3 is CASSRLNGRTDNTGELFF. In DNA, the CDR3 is TGTGCCAGCAGTAGACTTAACGGCAGAACCGATAACACCGGGGAGCTGTTTTTT.

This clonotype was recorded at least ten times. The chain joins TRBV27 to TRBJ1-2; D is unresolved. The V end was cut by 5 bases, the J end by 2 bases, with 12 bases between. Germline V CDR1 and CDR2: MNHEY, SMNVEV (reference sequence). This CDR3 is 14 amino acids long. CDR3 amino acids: CASSRAGQNYGYTF. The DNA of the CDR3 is TGTGCCAGCAGTAGGGCCGGCCAAAACTATGGCTACACCTTC.